These 7 T cell receptor beta chains originate from one sample sequenced in a study of chemoradiotherapy in HPV16-positive cancers. The data were produced by immunoSEQ multiplex PCR, yet TCRdb's version contains in-frame clones alone and is incomplete. In the table there are 9,000 to 15,000 clones, roughly 73% of which are singletons. The sample was taken from a patient who underwent chemoradiotherapy. The source of these receptors is a human donor with HPV-associated anogenital cancer.

The V gene is TRBV12-5, the J gene TRBJ1-5; D remains unclear. Germline V gene sequence: CDR1 LGHNT, CDR2 FRNRAP. The CDR3 length is 12 residues. DNA of the CDR3: TGTGGGAGCGGTAGCAGCAATCAGCCCCAGCATTTT. Translation gives CGSGSSNQPQHF.

The CDR3 protein is CASSLGGLYGYTF. The CDR3 region has the DNA TGTGCCAGCAGCTTAGGGGGACTCTATGGCTACACCTTC. V usage is TRBV7-2 and J usage is TRBJ1-2; D may be TRBD1 (5 bases). The germline CDR1 and CDR2 sequences are SGHTA and FQGNSA. The CDR3 runs 13 residues. V lost 1 base and J lost 4, with 7 bases in between.

The chain joins TRBV10-3 to TRBJ2-7; D remains unclear. Germline CDR1 ENHRY, CDR2 SYGVKD. The CDR3 spans 13 residues. V lost 0 bases and J lost 6, with 9 bases in between. The CDR3 sequence: CAISESMSLEQYF. The CDR3 DNA reads as TGTGCCATCAGTGAGTCGATGAGCCTCGAGCAGTACTTC.

The V gene is TRBV6-1, the J gene TRBJ1-1, with a tentative D call TRBD1 (5 bases). V lost 3 bases, J lost 1 base, and 9 bases lay in between. The germline V gene encodes CDR1 MNHNS and CDR2 SASEGT. This CDR3 comprises 14 residues. This chain's CDR3 is CASSEWQGNTEAFF. The CDR3 nucleotides read TGTGCCAGCAGTGAGTGGCAGGGGAACACTGAAGCTTTCTTT.

V gene TRBV6-1 combines with J gene TRBJ2-5; 9 positions match TRBD1. The CDR3 has 14 amino acids. Germline CDR1 and CDR2: MNHNS and SASEGT. V trimming: 4 bases; J trimming: 4 bases; junction bases outside the gene matches: 4. CDR3 sequence (DNA): TGTGCCAGCAGTGGCGACAGGGGGGGAGAGACCCAGTACTTC. Amino acid sequence: CASSGDRGGETQYF.

This chain connects TRBV7-6 to TRBJ1-2; no definite D call. The CDR3 contains 14 residues. V dropped 2 bases and J dropped 4 bases, with 11 bases sitting between them. CDR1 and CDR2 (germline): SGHVS, FNYEAQ. CDR3 bases: TGTGCCAGCAGCTTAAGGGATGGAGGCTATGGCTACACCTTC. Its translation is CASSLRDGGYGYTF.

This chain connects TRBV7-2 to TRBJ2-2; 9 bases map to TRBD2. Germline CDR1 and CDR2: SGHTA and FQGNSA. The CDR3 consists of 16 residues. With 1 base clipped from V and 7 bases from J, the junction kept 7 bases outside the gene matches. CDR3 amino acids: CASSLDSGGMIGELFF. CDR3 coding DNA: TGTGCCAGCAGCTTAGATAGCGGGGGTATGATCGGGGAGCTGTTTTTT.